These 21 T cell receptor beta chains were sequenced from one sample in a study of blood T cell repertoires in COVID-19. Produced via immunoSEQ multiplex PCR; TCRdb's table is partial and in-frame only. The sample yields hundreds of thousands of clones, roughly four fifths seen once. Sequencing input: PBMCs or T cells enriched from blood (not recorded which). These receptors all come from a woman aged 60-70 years who had recovered from COVID-19.

The rearrangement links TRBV29-1 to TRBJ2-7; 9 bases fit TRBD1. The CDR3 totals 20 residues. CDR1 and CDR2 (germline): SQVTM, ANQGSEA. J lost 1 base, V lost 0 bases, and 19 bases had no gene match. The CDR3 here is CSVEEVMLRRGTGFSYEQYF. Here the CDR3 DNA reads TGCAGCGTTGAAGAGGTTATGCTGCGGAGAGGGACAGGGTTTTCCTACGAGCAGTACTTC.

This clone has more than one count but fewer than ten. J is TRBJ2-3 and V is TRBV4-2; 13 bases are a match to TRBD2. V lost 8 bases, J lost 0 bases, and 5 bases stayed unmatched. The CDR3 is 16 residues long. In germline, CDR1 is LGHNA, CDR2 YNFKEQ. The CDR3 DNA follows: TGTGCCAGCGGGGGACTAGCGGGATCTAGCACAGATACGCAGTATTTT. It specifies CASGGLAGSSTDTQYF.

The chain has TRBV5-1 and TRBJ1-3, with D tentatively TRBD1 (5 bases). Trimming removed 4 bases at V and 0 bases at J, with 17 bases between. CDR1 and CDR2 from the germline V gene are SGHRS and YFSETQ. CDR3 length: 17 residues. CDR3 nucleotide sequence: TGCGCCAGCAGCCTACGGGGCGGAGGGGCCTCTGGAAACACCATATATTTT. Protein product: CASSLRGGGASGNTIYF.

The chain combines TRBV7-9 with TRBJ2-2, with 7 positions matching TRBD2. The CDR3 loop spans 15 amino acids. V shed 1 base and J 4 bases; nucleotides not matched to a gene: 3. Germline V gene sequence: CDR1 SEHNR, CDR2 FQNEAQ (reference sequence). CDR3 residues: CASSLGGSSTGELFF. As DNA, the CDR3 is TGTGCCAGCAGCTTAGGCGGGAGTTCCACCGGGGAGCTGTTTTTT.

V is TRBV18 and J is TRBJ2-7; 9 positions match TRBD1. The length of the CDR3 is 15 residues. Germline trimming cut 6 bases from V and 7 bases from J; bases unmatched to any gene: 13. The germline CDR1 and CDR2 sequences are KGHSH and LQKENI. The CDR3 region is CASSNPGTGKGEQYF. The DNA of the CDR3 is TGTGCCAGCTCGAATCCGGGGACAGGGAAGGGAGAGCAGTACTTC.

The J gene is TRBJ1-5, the V gene TRBV5-1, with no clear D. V lost 4 bases and J lost 4, with 9 bases in between. The CDR3 has 13 residues. In germline, CDR1 is SGHRS, CDR2 YFSETQ. CDR3 amino acids: CASSPGFNQPQHF. The CDR3, as DNA: TGCGCCAGCAGCCCGGGATTTAATCAGCCCCAGCATTTT.

The count of this clone is one. This chain connects TRBV6-5 to TRBJ2-3; 9 nucleotides agree with TRBD2. The CDR3 is 14 amino acids. Germline CDR1 MNHEY, CDR2 SVGAGI. V gave up 6 bases and J gave up 1 base; unmatched junction bases: 2. CDR3 sequence: CASRLAGGTDTQYF. CDR3 in DNA: TGTGCCAGCAGATTAGCGGGGGGCACAGATACGCAGTATTTT.

CDR3: CASSLNGANTGELFF. The CDR3 DNA reads as TGCGCCAGCAGCTTGAACGGGGCGAACACCGGGGAGCTGTTTTTT. This rearrangement joins TRBV5-1 to TRBJ2-2; D may be TRBD2 (5 bases). Germline CDR1 SGHRS, CDR2 YFSETQ. Trimming removed 1 base from V and 0 bases from J, with 7 bases in between. The CDR3 runs to 15 residues.

The chain is built from TRBV3-1 (or the pseudogene TRBV3-2) and TRBJ2-6; D might be TRBD1 (6 bases). V was trimmed by 1 base and J by 5 bases, leaving 12 bases between them. This CDR3 is built from 16 residues. Germline V gene lookup returns CDR1 LGHDT and CDR2 YNNKEL (reference sequence). The CDR3 sequence: CASSQGGHVRANVLTF. The CDR3 nucleotides are TGTGCCAGCAGCCAAGGGGGGCACGTGAGGGCCAACGTCCTGACTTTC.

This clone is a singleton in its sample. CDR3 nucleotide sequence: TGTGCCAGCAGCAACAGGTTGGGGCAGTACTTC. It specifies CASSNRLGQYF. V gene TRBV3-1 (or the pseudogene TRBV3-2) combines with J gene TRBJ2-7, with D possibly matching TRBD1 (5 bases). Trimming pared 5 bases from V and 9 bases from J, leaving 11 bases between. There are 11 residues in the CDR3. Per the germline V gene, CDR1 is LGHDT and CDR2 is YNNKEL (reference sequence).

This clone occurred a few times. The chain is built from TRBV6-5 and TRBJ1-1; 7 nucleotides line up with TRBD1. The junction had 9 bases not matched to a gene; V was cut back by 2 bases and J by 6 bases. The length of the CDR3 is 15 residues. Germline V CDR1 and CDR2: MNHEY, SVGAGI. Here the CDR3 reads CASSYRTGDNAEAFF. CDR3 DNA: TGTGCCAGCAGTTACAGAACAGGGGACAACGCTGAAGCTTTCTTT.

The chain recombines TRBV11-2 with TRBJ2-2; a weak D match, TRBD2 (7 bases). CDR1 is SGHAT and CDR2 is FQNNGV in the germline V gene. The CDR3 contains 15 residues. The germline V and J ends were trimmed by 2 bases and 2 bases, with 9 bases remaining between them. CDR3 amino acids: CASSLRGANTGELFF. The DNA of the CDR3 is TGTGCCAGCAGCTTACGGGGGGCAAACACCGGGGAGCTGTTTTTT. The complete variable domain, with remaining parts taken from reference TRBV11-2 and TRBJ2-2, reads EAGVAQSPRYKIIEKRQSVAFWCNPISGHATLYWYQQILGQGPKLLIQFQNNGVVDDSQLPKDRFSAERLKGVDSTLKIQPAKLEDSAVYLCASSLRGANTGELFFGEGSRLTVL.

As regards this clone: This specimen includes other DNA sequences encoding the same CDR3. This sequence joins TRBV12-3 or TRBV12-4 and TRBJ1-2; 10 nucleotides align to TRBD1. The CDR3 runs 13 residues. Losses at the gene ends were 5 bases for V and 5 bases for J; bases not matched to a gene: 2. Here the CDR3 reads CASSPGQGYGYTF. The CDR3 bases are TGTGCCAGCAGTCCGGGACAGGGGTATGGCTACACCTTC.

V is TRBV5-1 and J is TRBJ1-5; 12 positions match TRBD1. Germline V lookup: CDR1 SGHRS, CDR2 YFSETQ. J gave up 4 bases and V 4 bases, and 6 bases lay outside the gene matches. The CDR3 runs to 16 residues. The CDR3, as DNA: TGCGCCAGCAGCCCGGGACAGGGGGCTACAAATCAGCCCCAGCATTTT. It is translated as CASSPGQGATNQPQHF. The full variable domain, its missing parts supplied by reference TRBV5-1 and TRBJ1-5, is KAGVTQTPRYLIKTRGQQVTLSCSPISGHRSVSWYQQTPGQGLQFLFEYFSETQRNKGNFPGRFSGRQFSNSRSEMNVSTLELGDSALYLCASSPGQGATNQPQHFGDGTRLSIL.

The chain joins TRBV13 to TRBJ2-7, with 8 bases that match TRBD2. CDR3 length equals 15 residues. Germline lookup yields CDR1 PRHDT and CDR2 FYEKMQ (reference sequence). The trim removed 5 bases at V and 0 bases at J, leaving 6 bases unmatched. The DNA for the CDR3 is TGTGCCAGCAGCACCCGGACTAGCAACTCCTACGAGCAGTACTTC. Protein sequence: CASSTRTSNSYEQYF. Drawing the rest from reference TRBV13 and TRBJ2-7, the complete variable domain is AAGVIQSPRHLIKEKRETATLKCYPIPRHDTVYWYQQGPGQDPQFLISFYEKMQSDKGSIPDRFSAQQFSDYHSELNMSSLELGDSALYFCASSTRTSNSYEQYFGPGTRLTVT.

The DNA of the CDR3 is TGTGCCAGTAGTATTTACCGACAGGGTGGCTACACCTTC. It yields the protein CASSIYRQGGYTF. The V and J genes are TRBV19 and TRBJ1-2; the match to TRBD1 covers 7 bases. This CDR3 is built from 13 residues. The trim removed 3 bases at V and 7 bases at J, leaving 5 bases unmatched. Germline V gene data show CDR1 as LNHDA and CDR2 as SQIVND (reference sequence).

This rearrangement joins TRBV9 to TRBJ2-2, with 11 bases identical to TRBD2. The germline CDR1 and CDR2 sequences are SGDLS and YYNGEE. The CDR3 has 16 residues. V trimming: 4 bases; J trimming: 4 bases; junction bases outside the gene matches: 6. CDR3 in amino acids: CASSLAGGPITGELFF. CDR3 coding DNA: TGTGCCAGCAGCTTAGCGGGAGGGCCGATCACCGGGGAGCTGTTTTTT.

This chain joins TRBV6-1 and TRBJ2-7, with D perhaps matching TRBD1 (6 bases). The V and J ends lost 3 bases and 2 bases respectively, with 14 bases between them. The germline gives CDR1 MNHNS, CDR2 SASEGT. This CDR3 region has 15 residues. The CDR3 bases are TGTGCCAGCAGTGAGCAGGGGAAGGGGACCTACGAGCAGTACTTC. This translates into CASSEQGKGTYEQYF.

This clone was detected only once. The chain carries TRBV7-8 and TRBJ1-1; D is possibly TRBD1 (5 bases). The CDR3 runs 16 residues. The germline CDR1 and CDR2 sequences are SGHVS and FQNEAQ. V was shortened by 5 bases and J by 0 bases, with 16 bases between the two germline ends. CDR3 region: CASSILAGRMNTEAFF. The CDR3 DNA is TGTGCCAGCAGCATACTCGCGGGACGCATGAACACTGAAGCTTTCTTT.

This clone turned up a few times. The chain links TRBV5-4 to TRBJ1-1, with D unclear. With 4 bases removed from V and 1 base from J, the gap between germline ends came to 11 bases. From germline, CDR1 is SGHNT and CDR2 YYREEE (reference sequence). This CDR3 has 14 residues. CDR3 in DNA: TGTGCCAGCAGCCAAAAGACTGAGAACACTGAAGCTTTCTTT. It yields the protein CASSQKTENTEAFF.

The rearrangement joins TRBV6-1 to TRBJ1-3; 10 bases match TRBD1. Germline assignment: CDR1 MNHNS and CDR2 SASEGT. Unmatched junction bases numbered 2, after V lost 2 bases and J lost 1 base. This CDR3 is 16 amino acids long. The CDR3 reads CASSERQGASGNTIYF. CDR3 DNA: TGTGCCAGCAGTGAAAGACAGGGGGCGTCTGGAAACACCATATATTTT.